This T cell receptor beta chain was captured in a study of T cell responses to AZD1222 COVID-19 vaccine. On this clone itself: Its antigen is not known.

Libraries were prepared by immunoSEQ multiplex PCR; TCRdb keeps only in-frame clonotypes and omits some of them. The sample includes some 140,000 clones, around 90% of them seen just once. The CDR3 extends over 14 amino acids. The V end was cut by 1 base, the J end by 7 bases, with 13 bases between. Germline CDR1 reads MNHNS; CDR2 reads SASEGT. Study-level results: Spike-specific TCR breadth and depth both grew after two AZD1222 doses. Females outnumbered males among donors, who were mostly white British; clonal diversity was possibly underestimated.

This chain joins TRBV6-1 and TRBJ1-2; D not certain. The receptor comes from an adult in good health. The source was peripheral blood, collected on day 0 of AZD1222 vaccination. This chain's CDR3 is CASSEGEGARGYTF. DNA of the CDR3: TGTGCCAGCAGTGAAGGGGAGGGAGCCCGTGGCTACACCTTC.